The 18 T cell receptor beta chains in this list originate from one sample, sequenced in a study of blood T cell repertoires in COVID-19. The table came from immunoSEQ multiplex PCR; TCRdb's copy has only in-frame clones and leaves some out. The sample comprises about 210,000 clones, 65% to 85% of which are singletons, and under 3% rests with the top ten. Sequenced material: peripheral blood. These receptors were obtained from a man aged 45-65 years with active or convalescent COVID-19.

V and J are TRBV12-3 or TRBV12-4 and TRBJ2-7; 7 positions match TRBD1. This CDR3 has 13 residues. Losses at the gene ends were 6 bases for V and 6 bases for J; bases not matched to a gene: 8. The CDR3: CASSLDRFGEQYF. CDR3 bases: TGTGCCAGCAGCCTGGACAGGTTTGGCGAGCAGTACTTC.

The chain is built from TRBV18 and TRBJ2-7; D possibly corresponds to TRBD2 (5 bases). Germline CDR1 KGHSH, CDR2 LQKENI. The CDR3 runs to 14 residues. V lost 6 bases and J 0 bases, leaving 12 bases between the germline ends. The CDR3 bases are TGTGCCAGCTCGCGACAAGGGAGCTCCTACGAGCAGTACTTC. Translation gives CASSRQGSSYEQYF.

This clone was observed a single time. The chain is built from TRBV5-1 and TRBJ1-3, with D tentatively TRBD1 (5 bases). The CDR3 has 15 residues. Germline V gene sequence: CDR1 SGHRS, CDR2 YFSETQ. Trimming cost V 1 base and J 2 bases, with 10 bases left between them. CDR3 loop: CASSLNGGTGNTIYF. The CDR3 DNA reads TGCGCCAGCAGCTTGAACGGGGGAACTGGAAACACCATATATTTT.

The chain carries TRBV19 and TRBJ2-1; a weak D match, TRBD2 (6 bases). The CDR3 is made up of 14 amino acids. V lost 3 bases and J lost 8, with 14 bases in between. Germline V gene data show CDR1 as LNHDA and CDR2 as SQIVND (reference sequence). The CDR3 protein is CASSIKLAGHEQFF. CDR3 coding DNA: TGTGCCAGTAGTATCAAACTAGCTGGGCATGAGCAGTTCTTC.

V gene TRBV3-1 (or the pseudogene TRBV3-2) combines with J gene TRBJ1-1; 7 bases are a match to TRBD1. Germline CDR1 is LGHDT and CDR2 is YNNKEL (reference sequence). This CDR3 comprises 14 residues. V shed 1 base and J 4 bases; nucleotides not matched to a gene: 3. CDR3 sequence: CASSQGTGGTEAFF. The CDR3 nucleotides are TGTGCCAGCAGCCAAGGGACAGGCGGCACTGAAGCTTTCTTT.

J is TRBJ2-3 and V is TRBV6-9; 15 bases fit TRBD2. CDR1 and CDR2 (germline): MNHGY, SVAAGI. This CDR3 has 22 residues. The J segment lost 4 bases and the V segment lost 2 bases, leaving 19 bases of the junction unmatched. As DNA, the CDR3 is TGTGCCAGCAGTTATCCGGCCTGTCTCGGACTAGCGGGAGGGAATAGTGCAGATACGCAGTATTTT. This encodes CASSYPACLGLAGGNSADTQYF.

The J gene is TRBJ1-2, the V gene TRBV14, with 9 nucleotides matching TRBD1. This CDR3 is 16 amino acids long. Germline trimming cut 4 bases from V and 0 bases from J; bases unmatched to any gene: 6. The germline V gene encodes CDR1 SGHDN and CDR2 FVKESK. CDR3 DNA sequence: TGTGCCAGCAGCCCGTTGGACAGGGGAGCTAACTATGGCTACACCTTC. Translated: CASSPLDRGANYGYTF.

This chain links TRBV12-3 or TRBV12-4 with TRBJ2-5; 8 positions agree with TRBD2. After removal of 8 bases from V and 1 base from J, the junction contained 3 bases not matched to a gene. There are 13 residues in the CDR3. The CDR3 loop is CASQAGVQETQYF. The CDR3 DNA follows: TGTGCCAGCCAAGCGGGGGTCCAAGAGACCCAGTACTTC.

The chain employs TRBV7-9 and TRBJ1-2; 9 nucleotides line up with TRBD1. CDR1 and CDR2 (germline): SEHNR, FQNEAQ (reference sequence). The V gene end was trimmed by 2 bases and the J gene end by 8 bases; junction bases not matched to a gene: 18. The CDR3 loop spans 18 amino acids. This CDR3 is CASSLSSPGGTGRRGYTF. DNA for the CDR3: TGTGCCAGCAGCTTATCTAGTCCGGGGGGGACAGGGCGACGGGGCTACACCTTC. The full variable domain, completed using reference TRBV7-9 and TRBJ1-2, is DTGVSQNPRHKITKRGQNVTFRCDPISEHNRLYWYRQTLGQGPEFLTYFQNEAQLEKSRLLSDRFSAERPKGSFSTLEIQRTEQGDSAMYLCASSLSSPGGTGRRGYTFGSGTRLTVV.

A single count supports this clone. The chain employs TRBV19 and TRBJ2-5; TRBD1 aligns across 7 bases. The V gene end was trimmed by 1 base and the J gene end by 5 bases; junction bases not matched to a gene: 7. Germline V CDR1 and CDR2: LNHDA, SQIVND (reference sequence). The CDR3 runs 15 residues. CDR3 residues: CASSIGRRGLETQYF. CDR3 bases: TGTGCCAGTAGTATAGGACGCAGGGGGTTGGAGACCCAGTACTTC.

The J gene is TRBJ2-1, the V gene TRBV7-2; 12 positions agree with TRBD2. Germline V gives CDR1 SGHTA, CDR2 FQGNSA. Trimming took 2 bases from V and 9 from J; bases not matched to a gene: 8. This CDR3 region has 16 residues. The CDR3 region is CASSLNLPSGGAEQFF. Written as DNA, the CDR3 is TGTGCCAGCAGCTTAAACTTACCTAGCGGGGGGGCTGAGCAGTTCTTC.

This chain links TRBV7-2 with TRBJ2-5, with TRBD1 identical over 9 bases. Germline V gene data show CDR1 as SGHTA and CDR2 as FQGNSA. The V and J ends lost 6 bases and 6 bases, in that order; junction bases with no gene match: 11. The CDR3 covers 15 residues. The CDR3 DNA follows: TGTGCCAGCAGTCTCACAGGGGGCCGCTTGAAGACCCAGTACTTC. The encoded protein is CASSLTGGRLKTQYF.

The chain recombines TRBV4-1 with TRBJ1-5, with TRBD1 as a possible D gene (6 bases). V was trimmed by 2 bases and J by 1 base, leaving 12 bases between them. The V gene's germline CDR1 is MGHRA and CDR2 YSYEKL. This CDR3 is built from 16 residues. The CDR3 DNA follows: TGCGCCAGCAGCCAACACAGGGAGGGGAGCAATCAGCCCCAGCATTTT. Residues: CASSQHREGSNQPQHF.

The V gene is TRBV19, the J gene TRBJ1-6; possible D gene TRBD1, 5 bases. With 7 bases removed from V and 6 bases from J, the gap between germline ends came to 16 bases. Germline assignment: CDR1 LNHDA and CDR2 SQIVND (reference sequence). The CDR3 is 15 residues long. CDR3 in DNA: TGTGCCAGTACCAACCACCGGGGGTTTAATTCACCCCTCCACTTT. Translating gives CASTNHRGFNSPLHF.

The rearrangement links TRBV6-1 to TRBJ2-3; 10 positions agree with TRBD2. J was trimmed by 2 bases and V by 3 bases; bases with no gene match: 2. CDR3 length: 15 residues. CDR1 MNHNS and CDR2 SASEGT come from the germline V gene. CDR3 region: CASSESGGVTDTQYF. The CDR3 coding sequence is TGTGCCAGCAGTGAGAGCGGGGGGGTCACAGATACGCAGTATTTT.

CDR3 in amino acids: CASSRRRGGGRNGTEAFF. CDR3 DNA sequence: TGTGCCAGCAGCCGCCGGCGGGGCGGGGGTCGAAATGGCACTGAAGCTTTCTTT. This chain links TRBV7-6 with TRBJ1-1, with a weak D call TRBD1 (5 bases). Looked up from germline, CDR1 is SGHVS and CDR2 is FNYEAQ. The V end lost 5 bases, the J end lost 4 bases, and 26 bases lay between the germline ends. The CDR3 is 18 amino acids.

The chain carries TRBV5-5 and TRBJ1-2; D is possibly TRBD1 (5 bases). The V gene's germline CDR1 is SGHKS and CDR2 YYEKEE (reference sequence). The V end lost 2 bases, the J end lost 0 bases, and 17 bases lay between the germline ends. The CDR3 runs to 17 residues. DNA of the CDR3: TGTGCCAGCAGCTTCGGAGCAGGGTTCCTGTCTAACTATGGCTACACCTTC. Residues: CASSFGAGFLSNYGYTF.

The chain has TRBV7-9 and TRBJ1-1; 8 bases are a match to TRBD1. From germline, CDR1 is SEHNR and CDR2 FQNEAQ (reference sequence). Unmatched junction bases numbered 5, after V lost 1 base and J lost 7 bases. The CDR3 is made up of 14 amino acids. The CDR3 here is CASSLGDRGFEAFF. In DNA form, the CDR3 reads TGTGCCAGCAGCTTAGGAGACAGGGGCTTTGAAGCTTTCTTT.